A selection of T cell receptor beta chains follows, all from one sample in a study of Ad26.COV2.S vaccination and SARS-CoV-2 variants. Repertoires were generated with immunoSEQ multiplex PCR, while TCRdb's copy carries only in-frame clones and drops some. The repertoire consists of 430,000 or so clones, with 80% to 95% occurring once and the leading ten covering 12%. Material: peripheral blood, obtained in a trial of Ad26.COV2.S vaccine versus placebo. These receptors were obtained from a person between 18 and 65 years old who received the Ad26.COV2.S COVID-19 vaccine or a placebo. The conserved cysteine and the conserved F or W are not part of the CDR3 here. The D gene is left open where the match is weak.

D: TRBD1; V: TRBV2; CDR3: ASSLAGQGADTQY
D: TRBD2; V: TRBV6-2/TRBV6-3; CDR3: ASSFASGKSSYEQY
D: TRBD2; V: TRBV5-1; CDR3: ASSLGVSSGRIDTQY
D: -; V: TRBV28; CDR3: ASSLGGLGGGYT
D: -; V: TRBV6-5; CDR3: ASRMDVVPSYEQY
D: -; V: TRBV24-1; CDR3: ATSDGGGNEQF
D: -; V: TRBV9; CDR3: ASSVGTHGPYEQY
D: -; V: TRBV9; CDR3: ASSVGSIDTQY
D: TRBD2; V: TRBV25-1; CDR3: ASSLASGAPGTQY
D: -; V: TRBV6-5; CDR3: ASSYSNWQGGYEQY
D: -; V: TRBV27; CDR3: ASTGGNTYEQY
D: -; V: TRBV18; CDR3: ASSPPRAYNEQF
D: TRBD1; V: TRBV19; CDR3: ASSSGTGVGETQY
D: TRBD1; V: TRBV24-1; CDR3: ATSDLDRATEAF
D: -; V: TRBV2; CDR3: ASSEALTGGYT
D: -; V: TRBV6-5; CDR3: ASRIQLMNTEAF
D: -; V: TRBV4-3; CDR3: ASSQARTDTQY
D: -; V: TRBV4-1; CDR3: ASSQGFRTDGTNEKLF
D: -; V: TRBV4-2; CDR3: ASSQVGQSNEAF
D: TRBD2; V: TRBV12-3/TRBV12-4; CDR3: ASNPGEGHEQY
D: -; V: TRBV4-3; CDR3: ASSQDPRGGHGELF
D: TRBD1; V: TRBV12-3/TRBV12-4; CDR3: ASRGQGVVAF
D: TRBD1; V: TRBV10-1; CDR3: ADAQRTGGKYEQY
D: -; V: TRBV27; CDR3: ASSLTATNTGELF
D: -; V: TRBV28; CDR3: ASSADSTDTQY
D: -; V: TRBV28; CDR3: ASSFNTGELF
D: -; V: TRBV6-5; CDR3: ASSYSGESYEQY
D: -; V: TRBV7-9; CDR3: AATKPTYGYT
D: -; V: TRBV6-2/TRBV6-3; CDR3: ASSYSGGPYEQY
D: TRBD2; V: TRBV2; CDR3: ASSERLAVSTDTQY
D: -; V: TRBV4-3; CDR3: ASSQDFGGRNTIY
D: -; V: TRBV5-1; CDR3: ASSFLGYEQY
D: TRBD1; V: TRBV5-5; CDR3: ASTLGQGAETQY
D: -; V: TRBV5-5; CDR3: ASSLDGGSYNEQF
D: -; V: TRBV30; CDR3: AWSPGGYEQY
D: -; V: TRBV11-3; CDR3: ASSFWGETDTQY
D: -; V: TRBV6-5; CDR3: ASRTGPEQY
D: -; V: TRBV4-1; CDR3: ASSQRGTPASYNEQF
D: -; V: TRBV4-1; CDR3: ASSGGGAGSYNSPLH
D: -; V: TRBV19; CDR3: ASSNSNGETQY
D: -; V: TRBV2; CDR3: ASRFTGYSNQPQH
D: TRBD2; V: TRBV19; CDR3: ASGQTSGSFADTQY
D: TRBD1; V: TRBV18; CDR3: ASSPYRGFVSPLH
D: TRBD1; V: TRBV28; CDR3: ASSLATGGSYNEQF
D: -; V: TRBV18; CDR3: ASSPPKSEQF
D: -; V: TRBV28; CDR3: ASMLGAYSNQPQH
D: -; V: TRBV3-1/TRBV3-2; CDR3: ASSQVVEGNTEAF
D: -; V: TRBV11-3; CDR3: ASSPGLVTGELF
D: TRBD2; V: TRBV27; CDR3: ASRRDLAGEHNEQF
D: -; V: TRBV6-5; CDR3: ASSYGHFQETQY
D: TRBD1; V: TRBV7-2; CDR3: ASSQTGQTTDTQY
D: -; V: TRBV27; CDR3: ASSLNEDYEQY
D: -; V: TRBV7-8; CDR3: ASSLVGSGNTIY
D: TRBD2; V: TRBV2; CDR3: ASSAESGGITDTQY